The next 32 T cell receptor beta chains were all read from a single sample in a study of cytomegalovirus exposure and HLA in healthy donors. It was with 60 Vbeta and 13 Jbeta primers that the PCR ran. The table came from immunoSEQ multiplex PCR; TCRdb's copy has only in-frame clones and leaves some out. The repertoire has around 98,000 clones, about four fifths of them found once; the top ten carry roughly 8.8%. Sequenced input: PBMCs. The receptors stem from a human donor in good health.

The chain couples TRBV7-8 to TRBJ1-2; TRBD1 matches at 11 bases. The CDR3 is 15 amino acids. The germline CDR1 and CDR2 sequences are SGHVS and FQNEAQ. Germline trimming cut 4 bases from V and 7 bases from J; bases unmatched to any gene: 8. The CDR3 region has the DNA TGTGCCAGCAGCTGGGGACAGGGGGGTTTTTCTGGCTACACCTTC. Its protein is CASSWGQGGFSGYTF.

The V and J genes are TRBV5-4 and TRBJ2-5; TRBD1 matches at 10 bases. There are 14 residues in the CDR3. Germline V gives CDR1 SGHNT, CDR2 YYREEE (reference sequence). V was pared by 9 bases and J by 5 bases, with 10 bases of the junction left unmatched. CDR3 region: CATTTGGAWETQYF. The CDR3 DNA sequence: TGTGCCACAACGACAGGGGGCGCGTGGGAGACCCAGTACTTC. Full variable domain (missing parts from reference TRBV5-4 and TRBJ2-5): ETGVTQSPTHLIKTRGQQVTLRCSSQSGHNTVSWYQQALGQGPQFIFQYYREEENGRGNFPPRFSGLQFPNYSSELNVNALELDDSALYLCATTTGGAWETQYFGPGTRLLVL.

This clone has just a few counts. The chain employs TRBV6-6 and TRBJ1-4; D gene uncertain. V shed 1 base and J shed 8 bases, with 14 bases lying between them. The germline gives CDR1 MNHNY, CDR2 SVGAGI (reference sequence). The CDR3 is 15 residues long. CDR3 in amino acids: CASSYFRGGSEKLFF. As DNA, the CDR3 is TGTGCCAGCAGTTACTTTCGGGGAGGATCGGAAAAACTGTTTTTT.

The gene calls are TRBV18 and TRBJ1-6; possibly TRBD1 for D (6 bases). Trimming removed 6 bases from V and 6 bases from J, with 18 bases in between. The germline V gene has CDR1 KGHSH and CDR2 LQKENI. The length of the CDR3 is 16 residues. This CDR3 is CASSLRAGEGNSPLHF. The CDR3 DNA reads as TGTGCCAGCTCTCTTCGGGCAGGGGAGGGTAATTCACCCCTCCACTTT.

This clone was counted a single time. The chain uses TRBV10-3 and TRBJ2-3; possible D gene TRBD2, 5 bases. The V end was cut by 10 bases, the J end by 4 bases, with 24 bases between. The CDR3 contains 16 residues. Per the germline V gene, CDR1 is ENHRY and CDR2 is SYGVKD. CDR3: CATRPGSGSGADTQYF. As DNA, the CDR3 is TGTGCCACCCGCCCGGGGAGTGGTAGTGGGGCAGATACGCAGTATTTT.

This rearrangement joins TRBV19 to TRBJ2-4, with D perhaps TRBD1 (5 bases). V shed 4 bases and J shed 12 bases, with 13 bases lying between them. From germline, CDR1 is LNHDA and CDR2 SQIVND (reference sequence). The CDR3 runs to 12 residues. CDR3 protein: CASSTKGRAQYF. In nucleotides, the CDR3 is TGTGCCAGTAGTACGAAGGGGCGCGCTCAGTACTTC. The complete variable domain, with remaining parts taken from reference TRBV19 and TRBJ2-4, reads DGGITQSPKYLFRKEGQNVTLSCEQNLNHDAMYWYRQDPGQGLRLIYYSQIVNDFQKGDIAEGYSVSREKKESFPLTVTSAQKNPTAFYLCASSTKGRAQYFGAGTRLSVL.

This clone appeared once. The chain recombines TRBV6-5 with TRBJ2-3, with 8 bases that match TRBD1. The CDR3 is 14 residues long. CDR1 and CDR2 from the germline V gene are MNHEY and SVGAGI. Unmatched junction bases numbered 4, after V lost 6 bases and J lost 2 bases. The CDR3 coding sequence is TGTGCCAGCAGGCAGGGGGCTGTCACAGATACGCAGTATTTT. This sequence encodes CASRQGAVTDTQYF.

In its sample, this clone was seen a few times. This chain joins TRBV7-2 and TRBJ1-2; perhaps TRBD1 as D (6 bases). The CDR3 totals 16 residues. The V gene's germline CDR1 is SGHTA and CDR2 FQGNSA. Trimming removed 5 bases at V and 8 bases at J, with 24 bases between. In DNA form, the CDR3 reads TGTGCCAGCAGCCCCGCCGGGCAGGGGAAGGGAAGGGGCTACACCTTC. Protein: CASSPAGQGKGRGYTF.

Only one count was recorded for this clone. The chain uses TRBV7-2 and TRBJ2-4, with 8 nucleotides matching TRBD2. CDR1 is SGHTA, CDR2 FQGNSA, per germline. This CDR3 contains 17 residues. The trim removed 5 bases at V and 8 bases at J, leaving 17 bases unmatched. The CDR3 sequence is CASSPMGSGSTVDIQYF. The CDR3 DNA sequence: TGTGCCAGCAGCCCGATGGGGAGCGGGAGTACGGTAGACATTCAGTACTTC. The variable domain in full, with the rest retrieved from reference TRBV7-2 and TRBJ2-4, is GAGVSQSPSNKVTEKGKDVELRCDPISGHTALYWYRQSLGQGLEFLIYFQGNSAPDKSGLPSDRFSAERTGGSVSTLTIQRTQQEDSAVYLCASSPMGSGSTVDIQYFGAGTRLSVL.

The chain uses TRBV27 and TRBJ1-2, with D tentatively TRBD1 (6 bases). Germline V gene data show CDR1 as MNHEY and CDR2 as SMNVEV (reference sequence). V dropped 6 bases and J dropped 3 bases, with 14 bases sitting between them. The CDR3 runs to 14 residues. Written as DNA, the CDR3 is TGTGCCAGCAGCCCGACAGGACTAGACTATGGCTACACCTTC. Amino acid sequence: CASSPTGLDYGYTF.

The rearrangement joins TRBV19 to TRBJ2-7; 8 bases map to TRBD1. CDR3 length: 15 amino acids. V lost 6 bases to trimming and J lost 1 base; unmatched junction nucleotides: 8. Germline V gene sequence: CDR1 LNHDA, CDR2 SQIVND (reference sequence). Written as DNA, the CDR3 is TGTGCCAGTAGCGTCGGGACAGGTGATTCCTACGAGCAGTACTTC. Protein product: CASSVGTGDSYEQYF.

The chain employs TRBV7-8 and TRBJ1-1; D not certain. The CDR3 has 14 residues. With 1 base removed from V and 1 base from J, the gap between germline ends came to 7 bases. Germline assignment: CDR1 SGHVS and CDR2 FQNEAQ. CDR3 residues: CASSLGAGNTEAFF. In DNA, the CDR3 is TGTGCCAGCAGCTTAGGAGCGGGGAACACTGAAGCTTTCTTT.

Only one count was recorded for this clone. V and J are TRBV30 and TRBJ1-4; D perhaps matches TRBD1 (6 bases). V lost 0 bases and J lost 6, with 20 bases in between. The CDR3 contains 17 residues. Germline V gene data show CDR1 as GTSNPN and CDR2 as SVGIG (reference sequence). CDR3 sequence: CAWSVGHYPEGDEKLFF. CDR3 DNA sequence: TGTGCCTGGAGTGTGGGACACTATCCCGAGGGGGATGAAAAACTGTTTTTT.

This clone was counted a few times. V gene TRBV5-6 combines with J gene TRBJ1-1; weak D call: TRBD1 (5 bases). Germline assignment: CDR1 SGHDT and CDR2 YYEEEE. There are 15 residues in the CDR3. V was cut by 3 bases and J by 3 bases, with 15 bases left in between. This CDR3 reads CASSWGGDLDTEAFF. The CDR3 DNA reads TGTGCCAGCAGCTGGGGGGGGGATCTAGACACTGAAGCTTTCTTT.

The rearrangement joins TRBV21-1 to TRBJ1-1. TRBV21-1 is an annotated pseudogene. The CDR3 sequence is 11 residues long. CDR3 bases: TGTGCCAGCAGTTATTGCACTGAAGCTTTCTTT. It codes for CASSYCTEAFF.

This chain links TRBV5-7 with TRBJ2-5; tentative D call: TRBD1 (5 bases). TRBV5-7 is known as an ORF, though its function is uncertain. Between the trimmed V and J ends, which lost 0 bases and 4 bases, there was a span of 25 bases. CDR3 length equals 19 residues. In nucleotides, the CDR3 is TGTGCCAGCAGCTTGGCTCAAGGGCAGGGTAGTAGTTTCGGAGAGACCCAGTACTTC. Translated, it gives CASSLAQGQGSSFGETQYF.

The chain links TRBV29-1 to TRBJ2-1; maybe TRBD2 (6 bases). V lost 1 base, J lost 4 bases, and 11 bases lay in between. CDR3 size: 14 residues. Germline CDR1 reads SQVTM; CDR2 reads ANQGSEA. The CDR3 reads CSVEGLAEYNEQFF. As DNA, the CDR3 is TGCAGCGTTGAAGGGTTAGCGGAATACAATGAGCAGTTCTTC.

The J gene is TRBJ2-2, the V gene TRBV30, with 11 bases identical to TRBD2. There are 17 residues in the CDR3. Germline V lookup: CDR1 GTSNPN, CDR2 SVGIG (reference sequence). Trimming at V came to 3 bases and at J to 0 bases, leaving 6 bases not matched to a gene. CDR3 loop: CAWRGGTSGANTGELFF. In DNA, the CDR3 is TGTGCCTGGAGGGGAGGGACTAGCGGCGCGAACACCGGGGAGCTGTTTTTT.

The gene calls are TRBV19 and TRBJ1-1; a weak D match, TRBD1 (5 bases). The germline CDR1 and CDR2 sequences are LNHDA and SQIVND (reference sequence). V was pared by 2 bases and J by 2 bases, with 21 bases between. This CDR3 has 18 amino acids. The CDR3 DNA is TGTGCCAGTAGTATAACCCGGTCGTGGAGGGGACGAAACACTGAAGCTTTCTTT. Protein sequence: CASSITRSWRGRNTEAFF. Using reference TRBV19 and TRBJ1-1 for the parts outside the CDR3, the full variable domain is DGGITQSPKYLFRKEGQNVTLSCEQNLNHDAMYWYRQDPGQGLRLIYYSQIVNDFQKGDIAEGYSVSREKKESFPLTVTSAQKNPTAFYLCASSITRSWRGRNTEAFFGQGTRLTVV.

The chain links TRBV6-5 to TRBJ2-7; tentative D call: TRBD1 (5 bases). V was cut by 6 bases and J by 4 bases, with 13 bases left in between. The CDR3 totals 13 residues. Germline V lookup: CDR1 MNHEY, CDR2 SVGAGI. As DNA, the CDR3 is TGTGCCAGCAGGGGTCTAGGGGTATACGAGCAGTACTTC. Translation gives CASRGLGVYEQYF.

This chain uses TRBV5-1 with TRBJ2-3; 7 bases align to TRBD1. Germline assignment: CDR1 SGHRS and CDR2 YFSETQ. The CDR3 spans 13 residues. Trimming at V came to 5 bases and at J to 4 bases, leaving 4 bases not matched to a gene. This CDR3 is CASRVTGADTQYF. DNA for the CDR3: TGCGCCAGCAGGGTTACAGGGGCAGATACGCAGTATTTT.

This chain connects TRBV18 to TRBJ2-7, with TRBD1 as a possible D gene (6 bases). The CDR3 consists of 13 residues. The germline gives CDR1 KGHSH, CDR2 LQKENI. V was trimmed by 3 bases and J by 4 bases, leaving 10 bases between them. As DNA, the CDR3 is TGTGCCAGCTCACCGAAACAGGGATACGAGCAGTACTTC. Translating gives CASSPKQGYEQYF.

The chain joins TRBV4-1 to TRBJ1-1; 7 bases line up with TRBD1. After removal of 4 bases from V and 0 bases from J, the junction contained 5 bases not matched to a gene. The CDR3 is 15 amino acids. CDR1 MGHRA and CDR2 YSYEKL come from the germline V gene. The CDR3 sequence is CASSRPGQLNTEAFF. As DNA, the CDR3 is TGCGCCAGCAGCCGCCCGGGACAGTTGAACACTGAAGCTTTCTTT.

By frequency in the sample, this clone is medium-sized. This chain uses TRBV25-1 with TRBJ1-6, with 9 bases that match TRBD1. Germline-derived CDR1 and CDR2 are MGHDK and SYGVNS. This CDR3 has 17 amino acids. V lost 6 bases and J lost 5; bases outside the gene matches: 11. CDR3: CASSHTQQGANNSPLHF. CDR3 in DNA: TGTGCCAGCAGCCACACGCAACAGGGGGCTAATAATTCACCCCTCCACTTT.

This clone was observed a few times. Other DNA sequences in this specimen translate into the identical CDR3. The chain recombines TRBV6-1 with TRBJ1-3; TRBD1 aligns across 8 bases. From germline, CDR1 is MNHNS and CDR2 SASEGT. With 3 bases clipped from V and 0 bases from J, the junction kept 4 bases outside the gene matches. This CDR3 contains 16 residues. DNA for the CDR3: TGTGCCAGCAGTGAGACAGGGGCGTCCTCTGGAAACACCATATATTTT. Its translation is CASSETGASSGNTIYF.

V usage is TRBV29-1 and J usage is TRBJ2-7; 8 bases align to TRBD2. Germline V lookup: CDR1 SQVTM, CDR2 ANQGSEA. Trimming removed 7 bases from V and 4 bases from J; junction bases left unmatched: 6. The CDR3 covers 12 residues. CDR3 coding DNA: TGCAGCGCTCAGCGGGAGCAATACGAGCAGTACTTC. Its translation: CSAQREQYEQYF.

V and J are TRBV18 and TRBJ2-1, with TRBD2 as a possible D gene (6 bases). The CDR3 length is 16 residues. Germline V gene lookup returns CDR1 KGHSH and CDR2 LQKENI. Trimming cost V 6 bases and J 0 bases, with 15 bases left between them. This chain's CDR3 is CASSRKTGSSYNEQFF. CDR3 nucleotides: TGTGCCAGCTCTCGCAAGACCGGGAGCTCCTACAATGAGCAGTTCTTC.

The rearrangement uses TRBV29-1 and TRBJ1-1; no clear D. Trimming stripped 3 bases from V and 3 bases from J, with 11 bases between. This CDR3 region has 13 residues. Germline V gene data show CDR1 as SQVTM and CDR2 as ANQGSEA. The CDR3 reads CSVEAVLDTEAFF. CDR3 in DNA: TGCAGCGTTGAGGCGGTTCTGGACACTGAAGCTTTCTTT.

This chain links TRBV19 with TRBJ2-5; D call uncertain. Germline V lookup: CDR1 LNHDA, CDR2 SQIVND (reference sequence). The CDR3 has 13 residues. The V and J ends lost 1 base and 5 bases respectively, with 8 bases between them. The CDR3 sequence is CASSIGPRETQYF. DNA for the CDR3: TGTGCCAGTAGTATAGGCCCGCGGGAGACCCAGTACTTC.

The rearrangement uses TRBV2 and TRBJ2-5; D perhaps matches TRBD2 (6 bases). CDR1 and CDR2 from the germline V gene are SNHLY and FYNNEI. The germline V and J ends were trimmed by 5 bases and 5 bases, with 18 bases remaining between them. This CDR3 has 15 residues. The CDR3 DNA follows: TGTGCCAGCAGTAGTTCTCGAGGAGGGAGGGAGACCCAGTACTTC. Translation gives CASSSSRGGRETQYF.

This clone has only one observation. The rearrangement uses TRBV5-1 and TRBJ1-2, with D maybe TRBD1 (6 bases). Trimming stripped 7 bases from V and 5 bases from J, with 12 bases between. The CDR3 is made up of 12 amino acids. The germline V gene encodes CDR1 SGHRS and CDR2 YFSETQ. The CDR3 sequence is CASGAGVYGYTF. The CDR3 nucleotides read TGCGCCAGCGGTGCAGGGGTATATGGCTACACCTTC.

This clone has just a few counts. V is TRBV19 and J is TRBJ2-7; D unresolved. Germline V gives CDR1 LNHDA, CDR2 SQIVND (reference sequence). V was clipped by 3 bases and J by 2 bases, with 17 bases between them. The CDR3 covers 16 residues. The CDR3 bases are TGTGCCAGTAGTATTTCAAGGTCACAGAGTGCCTACGAGCAGTACTTC. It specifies CASSISRSQSAYEQYF.